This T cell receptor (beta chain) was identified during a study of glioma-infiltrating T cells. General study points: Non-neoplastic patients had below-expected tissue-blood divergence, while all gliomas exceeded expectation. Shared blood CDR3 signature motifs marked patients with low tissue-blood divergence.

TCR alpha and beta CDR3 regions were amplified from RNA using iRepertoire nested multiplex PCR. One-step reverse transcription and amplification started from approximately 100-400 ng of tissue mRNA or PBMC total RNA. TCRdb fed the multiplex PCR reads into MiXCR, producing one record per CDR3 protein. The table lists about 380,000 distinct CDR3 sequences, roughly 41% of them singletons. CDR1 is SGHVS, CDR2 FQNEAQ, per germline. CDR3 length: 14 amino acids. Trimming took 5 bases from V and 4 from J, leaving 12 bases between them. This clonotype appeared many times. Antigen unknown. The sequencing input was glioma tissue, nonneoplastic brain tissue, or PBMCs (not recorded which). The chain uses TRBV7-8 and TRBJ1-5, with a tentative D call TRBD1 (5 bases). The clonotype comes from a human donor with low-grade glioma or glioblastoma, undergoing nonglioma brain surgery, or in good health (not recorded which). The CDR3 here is CASSPRDRNQPQHF. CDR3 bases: TGTGCCAGCAGCCCCCGGGACCGAAATCAGCCCCAGCATTTT.